One sample yielded the 27 T cell receptor beta chains listed below, sequenced in a study. TCRdb itself ran the RT-PCR reads through MiXCR, one entry per CDR3 protein. This sample has about 680,000 distinct CDR3 sequences, with approximately 14% found just once. The sequencing sample was made of memory CD4+ T cells from blood. The receptor set was obtained from a female donor in good health, serving as a healthy control.

V and J are TRBV12-3 or TRBV12-4 and TRBJ2-2; D ambiguous. The CDR3 is made up of 13 amino acids. Trimming removed 3 bases at V and 4 bases at J, with 6 bases between. CDR3 sequence reads: CASSLRFTGELFF. The CDR3 DNA sequence: TGTGCCAGCAGTTTGAGGTTCACCGGGGAGCTGTTTTTT.

V is TRBV24-1 and J is TRBJ2-5, with TRBD2 identical over 12 bases. The CDR3 contains 14 residues. Unmatched junction bases numbered 3, after V lost 4 bases and J lost 7 bases. Germline V gives CDR1 KGHDR, CDR2 SFDVKD. The CDR3 region is CATSDPTSGRTQYF. The CDR3 DNA sequence: TGTGCCACCAGTGACCCGACTAGCGGGAGGACCCAGTACTTC.

This clonotype was seen a handful of times. The chain uses TRBV9 and TRBJ2-1; D is unclear. The V gene lost 4 bases and the J gene lost 2 bases, with 13 bases spanning the gap. This CDR3 region has 15 residues. Germline loops: CDR1 SGDLS, CDR2 YYNGEE. The CDR3 sequence: CASSPGSPTYNEQFF. The CDR3 DNA is TGTGCCAGCAGCCCCGGGTCCCCGACCTACAATGAGCAGTTCTTC. Combining the CDR3 with reference TRBV9 and TRBJ2-1 gives the whole variable domain DSGVTQTPKHLITATGQRVTLRCSPRSGDLSVYWYQQSLDQGLQFLIQYYNGEERAKGNILERFSAQQFPDLHSELNLSSLELGDSALYFCASSPGSPTYNEQFFGPGTRLTVL.

This sequence joins TRBV10-3 and TRBJ1-4, with D maybe TRBD1 (5 bases). The CDR3 consists of 14 residues. Germline lookup yields CDR1 ENHRY and CDR2 SYGVKD. V lost 0 bases and J lost 3, with 5 bases in between. Here the CDR3 reads CAISESGANEKLFF. DNA for the CDR3: TGTGCCATCAGTGAGTCGGGGGCTAATGAAAAACTGTTTTTT.

In this sample, this clonotype turned up a few times. The chain combines TRBV4-2 with TRBJ1-3; D gene uncertain. The V and J ends lost 4 bases and 1 base respectively, with 11 bases between them. Germline CDR1 reads LGHNA; CDR2 reads YNFKEQ. CDR3 length: 15 amino acids. This CDR3 is CASSRTDSSGNTIYF. The CDR3 DNA follows: TGTGCCAGCAGCCGAACCGACTCGTCTGGAAACACCATATATTTT.

This clonotype came up a few times. The chain carries TRBV7-2 and TRBJ1-1, with D tentatively TRBD1 (5 bases). The CDR3 length is 13 residues. Trimming stripped 7 bases from V and 5 bases from J, with 14 bases between. Germline CDR1 is SGHTA and CDR2 is FQGNSA. This CDR3 is CASTSVQGTEAFF. CDR3 nucleotides: TGTGCCAGCACTTCCGTGCAGGGTACTGAAGCTTTCTTT.

V is TRBV30 and J is TRBJ1-2; D ambiguous. The germline CDR1 and CDR2 sequences are GTSNPN and SVGIG (reference sequence). The CDR3 is 13 residues long. V was pared by 0 bases and J by 7 bases, with 12 bases between. In DNA form, the CDR3 reads TGTGCCTGGAGTGTACTGGGAGGTCGTGGCTACACCTTC. This translates into CAWSVLGGRGYTF.

This clonotype was counted ten times or more. This sequence joins TRBV7-9 and TRBJ1-2; D not certain. V was shortened by 1 base and J by 8 bases, with 17 bases between the two germline ends. CDR1 is SEHNR and CDR2 is FQNEAQ in the germline V gene (reference sequence). The CDR3 has 15 residues. CDR3 in amino acids: CASSLVVVSDVGYTF. CDR3 nucleotides: TGTGCCAGCAGCTTAGTAGTAGTGAGCGACGTCGGCTACACCTTC. Using reference TRBV7-9 and TRBJ1-2 for the parts outside the CDR3, the full variable domain is DTGVSQNPRHKITKRGQNVTFRCDPISEHNRLYWYRQTLGQGPEFLTYFQNEAQLEKSRLLSDRFSAERPKGSFSTLEIQRTEQGDSAMYLCASSLVVVSDVGYTFGSGTRLTVV.

The CDR3 region is CASSPTSPISYNEQFF. CDR3 in DNA: TGTGCCAGCAGCCCCACCAGTCCTATCTCCTACAATGAGCAGTTCTTC. The rearrangement uses TRBV6-5 and TRBJ2-1; D is unclear. Germline CDR1 reads MNHEY; CDR2 reads SVGAGI. The CDR3 contains 16 residues. Between the trimmed V and J ends, which lost 6 bases and 0 bases, there was a span of 15 bases.

This sequence joins TRBV12-3 or TRBV12-4 and TRBJ2-6; 9 nucleotides line up with TRBD1. V dropped 7 bases and J dropped 2; count of bases not matched to a gene: 12. This CDR3 comprises 18 residues. The CDR3 DNA reads TGTGCCAGCACCCCGGGACAGGGTTTCAGAACTGGGGCCAACGTCCTGACTTTC. This encodes CASTPGQGFRTGANVLTF.

This clonotype was found many times. This chain joins TRBV5-1 and TRBJ2-2; 11 positions match TRBD1. Germline CDR1 is SGHRS and CDR2 is YFSETQ. After removal of 2 bases from V and 4 bases from J, the junction contained 1 base not matched to a gene. This CDR3 has 15 amino acids. CDR3 DNA: TGCGCCAGCAGCTTAGGACAGGGGGCCACCGGGGAGCTGTTTTTT. Translated: CASSLGQGATGELFF.

This clonotype has at least ten counts. This chain connects TRBV9 to TRBJ2-3; 9 bases match TRBD2. This CDR3 has 16 residues. Trimming removed 4 bases from V and 6 bases from J; junction bases left unmatched: 12. CDR1 SGDLS and CDR2 YYNGEE come from the germline V gene. The CDR3 DNA is TGTGCCAGCAGCCCTACAGCGGGGGGCCGGTGGGATACGCAGTATTTT. This translates into CASSPTAGGRWDTQYF.

The table lists this clonotype with a few counts. V usage is TRBV15 and J usage is TRBJ2-3, with D hard to call. This CDR3 spans 14 amino acids. Germline CDR1 and CDR2: LNHNV and YYDKDF (reference sequence). V dropped 0 bases and J dropped 2 bases, with 6 bases sitting between them. CDR3 amino acids: CATSRDQVTDTQYF. CDR3 sequence (DNA): TGTGCCACCAGCAGAGATCAGGTCACAGATACGCAGTATTTT.

The chain combines TRBV6-6 with TRBJ1-1; 10 nucleotides align to TRBD1. The germline V gene has CDR1 MNHNY and CDR2 SVGAGI (reference sequence). The CDR3 is 14 residues long. Unmatched junction bases numbered 4, after V lost 5 bases and J lost 4 bases. CDR3 sequence (DNA): TGTGCCAGCAGTGACAGGGGGCAGAGCACTGAAGCTTTCTTT. It yields the protein CASSDRGQSTEAFF.

This clonotype was picked up a small number of times. The chain has TRBV6-6 and TRBJ2-2; D is possibly TRBD2 (6 bases). This CDR3 contains 14 residues. CDR1 MNHNY and CDR2 SVGAGI come from the germline V gene (reference sequence). With 11 bases removed from V and 8 bases from J, the gap between germline ends came to 21 bases. The CDR3 bases are TGTGCCGGCACTAGCACCCCGGTCACAGGGGAGCTGTTTTTT. Translation: CAGTSTPVTGELFF.

The chain is built from TRBV6-5 and TRBJ2-7, with 7 bases fitting TRBD1. The CDR3 spans 13 residues. Germline V gene lookup returns CDR1 MNHEY and CDR2 SVGAGI. Trimming took 6 bases from V and 5 from J; bases not matched to a gene: 7. The CDR3 spells CASRKTGHHEQYF. For the CDR3, the DNA is TGTGCCAGCAGAAAGACAGGGCACCACGAGCAGTACTTC.

This clonotype was recorded at least ten times. CDR3: CASSLDPPYSGNTIYF. The DNA of the CDR3 is TGTGCCAGCAGCTTAGACCCCCCGTACTCTGGAAACACCATATATTTT. J is TRBJ1-3 and V is TRBV7-6; no reliable D call. Germline CDR1 and CDR2: SGHVS and FNYEAQ. V was pared by 1 base and J by 0 bases, with 10 bases between. The CDR3 spans 16 residues.

The V gene is TRBV5-1, the J gene TRBJ1-6, with a weak D call TRBD1 (6 bases). From germline, CDR1 is SGHRS and CDR2 YFSETQ. The CDR3 covers 14 residues. The ends were cut back, 3 bases at V and 10 bases at J, with 14 bases in the middle. This chain's CDR3 is CASSYGGQESPLHF. The CDR3 nucleotides are TGCGCCAGCAGCTACGGGGGGCAGGAATCACCCCTCCACTTT.

This clonotype has ten or more counts. The chain combines TRBV6-2 or TRBV6-3 with TRBJ1-2, with a weak D call TRBD1 (6 bases). Germline-derived CDR1 and CDR2 are MNHEY and SVGEGT. The CDR3 consists of 15 residues. Trimming shortened V by 7 bases and J by 5 bases, and 20 bases separated the two germline ends. The CDR3 sequence is CASTSYQQGLYGYTF. The CDR3 DNA sequence: TGTGCCAGCACCTCCTACCAACAGGGTTTATATGGCTACACCTTC.

The chain employs TRBV7-3 and TRBJ2-1; 9 bases fit TRBD2. CDR1 is SGHTA, CDR2 FQGTGA, per germline. With V trimmed by 1 base and J by 9 bases, 7 bases remained unmatched. This CDR3 has 15 amino acids. This CDR3 is CASSLNSGGYGEQFF. The CDR3 DNA reads TGTGCCAGCAGCTTAAATAGCGGGGGCTACGGTGAGCAGTTCTTC.

This clonotype was seen repeatedly, ten times or more. CDR3 protein: CSARRASTDTQYF. The CDR3, as DNA: TGCAGTGCTAGAAGAGCGAGCACAGATACGCAGTATTTT. The rearrangement uses TRBV20-1 and TRBJ2-3; D remains ambiguous. The length of the CDR3 is 13 residues. Germline values: CDR1 DFQATT, CDR2 SNEGSKA (reference sequence). With 2 bases removed from V and 0 bases from J, the gap between germline ends came to 6 bases.

The chain joins TRBV13 to TRBJ2-2, with 8 bases aligning to TRBD2. The J segment lost 0 bases and the V segment lost 4 bases, leaving 13 bases of the junction unmatched. Germline assignment: CDR1 PRHDT and CDR2 FYEKMQ (reference sequence). The CDR3 runs 19 residues. The CDR3 DNA follows: TGTGCCAGCAGCTACCACCCCTACACTAGCGGAGCGAACACCGGGGAGCTGTTTTTT. Amino acid sequence: CASSYHPYTSGANTGELFF.

This clonotype was found once. The chain combines TRBV15 with TRBJ1-1; tentatively, D is TRBD1 (6 bases). Germline CDR1 LNHNV, CDR2 YYDKDF (reference sequence). Deletions cut 4 bases from V and 3 bases from J, with 9 bases between. This CDR3 is 13 amino acids long. Here the CDR3 DNA reads TGTGCCACCAGCATTTACAGGGACACTGAAGCTTTCTTT. Its protein is CATSIYRDTEAFF.

In this sample, this clonotype turned up many times. The V and J genes are TRBV20-1 and TRBJ2-2, with D perhaps TRBD1 or TRBD2 (5 bases each). Trimming took off 3 bases at V and 5 bases at J, with 13 bases between the two ends. Per the germline V gene, CDR1 is DFQATT and CDR2 is SNEGSKA (reference sequence). This CDR3 has 14 residues. The CDR3 loop reads CSASKQGRTGELFF. DNA of the CDR3: TGCAGTGCTAGTAAGCAGGGACGGACCGGGGAGCTGTTTTTT.

Only a few counts were recorded for this clonotype. V gene TRBV10-3 combines with J gene TRBJ2-7; the D is unclear. CDR1 is ENHRY, CDR2 SYGVKD, per germline. The CDR3 extends over 17 amino acids. Trimming shortened V by 2 bases and J by 5 bases, and 22 bases separated the two germline ends. The CDR3 loop is CAISERPSALGFNEQYF. DNA for the CDR3: TGTGCCATCAGTGAGAGGCCTTCGGCCCTAGGATTCAACGAGCAGTACTTC.

The V and J genes are TRBV7-2 and TRBJ2-1; D may be TRBD2 (7 bases). Trimming took 5 bases from V and 8 from J, leaving 22 bases between them. In germline, CDR1 is SGHTA, CDR2 FQGNSA. This CDR3 has 16 amino acids. In DNA, the CDR3 is TGTGCCAGCAGCCTCAGGGGCGGGGGTTTGAGCTATGAGCAGTTCTTC. This codes for CASSLRGGGLSYEQFF.

This clonotype was observed a few times. This chain uses TRBV18 with TRBJ1-2, with D tentatively TRBD1 (6 bases). Trimming took off 3 bases at V and 4 bases at J, with 12 bases between the two ends. The V gene's germline CDR1 is KGHSH and CDR2 LQKENI. The CDR3 covers 14 residues. This CDR3 is CASSPTQGIYGYTF. CDR3 DNA sequence: TGTGCCAGCTCACCGACACAGGGAATCTATGGCTACACCTTC.